This T cell receptor (beta chain) was profiled in a study of CDR3 diversity in severe acne. TCRdb independently ran MiXCR on the PCR reads; one entry per CDR3 protein. The top ten clones hold approximately 13% of a sample with 97,000 or so distinct CDR3 sequences, 51% of them seen once. V was trimmed by 0 bases and J by 8 bases, leaving 6 bases between them. Germline V gene lookup returns CDR1 SGHDT and CDR2 YYEEEE. This CDR3 comprises 12 residues. The clonotype originates from a male donor with acne. The J gene is TRBJ1-3, the V gene TRBV5-6, with D uncertain. The specimen sequenced was blood. CDR3 sequence: CASSLGSYTIYF. The CDR3 nucleotides read TGTGCCAGCAGCTTGGGGTCCTACACCATATATTTT.